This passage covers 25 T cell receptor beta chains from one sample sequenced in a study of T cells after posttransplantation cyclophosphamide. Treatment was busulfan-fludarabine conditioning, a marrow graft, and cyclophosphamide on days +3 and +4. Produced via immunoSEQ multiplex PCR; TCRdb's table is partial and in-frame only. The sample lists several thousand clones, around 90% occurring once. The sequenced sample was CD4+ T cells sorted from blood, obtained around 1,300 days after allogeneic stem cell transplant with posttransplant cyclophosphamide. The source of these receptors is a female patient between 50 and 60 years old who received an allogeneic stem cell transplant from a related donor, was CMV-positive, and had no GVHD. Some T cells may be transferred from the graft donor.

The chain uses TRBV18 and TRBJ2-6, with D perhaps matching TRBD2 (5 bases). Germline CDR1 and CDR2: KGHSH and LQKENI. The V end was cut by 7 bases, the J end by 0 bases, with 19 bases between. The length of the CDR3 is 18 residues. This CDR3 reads CASCEDFLTSSGANVLTF. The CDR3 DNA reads TGTGCCAGCTGCGAGGACTTTCTAACCTCCTCTGGGGCCAACGTCCTGACTTTC.

The CDR3 DNA is TGTGCCAGCAGCCAACTACTCCGGGGGAACACTGAAGCTTTCTTT. This translates into CASSQLLRGNTEAFF. This rearrangement joins TRBV4-2 to TRBJ1-1; D gene ambiguous. Deletions cut 2 bases from V and 1 base from J, with 11 bases between. From germline, CDR1 is LGHNA and CDR2 YNFKEQ. The CDR3 has 15 amino acids.

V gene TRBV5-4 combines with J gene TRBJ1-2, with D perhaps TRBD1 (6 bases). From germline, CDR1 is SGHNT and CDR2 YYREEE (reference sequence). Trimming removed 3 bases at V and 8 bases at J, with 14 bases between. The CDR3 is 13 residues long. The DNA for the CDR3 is TGTGCCAGCAGCTACACAACAGGGTCCGGCTACACCTTC. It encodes CASSYTTGSGYTF. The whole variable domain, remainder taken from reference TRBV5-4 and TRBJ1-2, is ETGVTQSPTHLIKTRGQQVTLRCSSQSGHNTVSWYQQALGQGPQFIFQYYREEENGRGNFPPRFSGLQFPNYSSELNVNALELDDSALYLCASSYTTGSGYTFGSGTRLTVV.

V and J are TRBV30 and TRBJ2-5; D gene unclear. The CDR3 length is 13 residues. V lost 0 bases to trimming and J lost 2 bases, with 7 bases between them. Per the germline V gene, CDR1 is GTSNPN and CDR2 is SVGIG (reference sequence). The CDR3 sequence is CAWSVALQETQYF. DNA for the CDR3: TGTGCCTGGAGTGTAGCGCTACAAGAGACCCAGTACTTC. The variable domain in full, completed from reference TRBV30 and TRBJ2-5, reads SQTIHQWPATLVQPVGSPLSLECTVEGTSNPNLYWYRQAAGRGLQLLFYSVGIGQISSEVPQNLSASRPQDRQFILSSKKLLLSDSGFYLCAWSVALQETQYFGPGTRLLVL.

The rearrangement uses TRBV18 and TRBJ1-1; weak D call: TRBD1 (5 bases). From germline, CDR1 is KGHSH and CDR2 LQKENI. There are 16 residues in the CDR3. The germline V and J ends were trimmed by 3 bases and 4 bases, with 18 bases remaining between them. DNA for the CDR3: TGTGCCAGCTCACCCTTGTGGGGCGAAAGCCCCACTGAAGCTTTCTTT. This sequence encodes CASSPLWGESPTEAFF.

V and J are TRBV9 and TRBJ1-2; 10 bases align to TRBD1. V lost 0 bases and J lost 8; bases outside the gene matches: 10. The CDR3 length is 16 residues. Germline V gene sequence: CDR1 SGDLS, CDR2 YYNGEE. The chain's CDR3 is CASSVVGTGDWEGYTF. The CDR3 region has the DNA TGTGCCAGCAGCGTAGTTGGGACAGGGGACTGGGAAGGCTACACCTTC. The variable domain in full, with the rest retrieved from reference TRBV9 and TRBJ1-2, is DSGVTQTPKHLITATGQRVTLRCSPRSGDLSVYWYQQSLDQGLQFLIQYYNGEERAKGNILERFSAQQFPDLHSELNLSSLELGDSALYFCASSVVGTGDWEGYTFGSGTRLTVV.

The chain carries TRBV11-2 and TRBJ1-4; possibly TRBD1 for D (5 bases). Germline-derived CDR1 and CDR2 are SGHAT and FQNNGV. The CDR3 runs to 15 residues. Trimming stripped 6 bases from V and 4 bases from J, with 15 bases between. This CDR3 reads CASRAQGGSNEKLFF. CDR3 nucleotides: TGTGCCAGCAGAGCCCAGGGAGGGAGTAATGAAAAACTGTTTTTT. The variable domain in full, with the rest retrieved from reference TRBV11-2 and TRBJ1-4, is EAGVAQSPRYKIIEKRQSVAFWCNPISGHATLYWYQQILGQGPKLLIQFQNNGVVDDSQLPKDRFSAERLKGVDSTLKIQPAKLEDSAVYLCASRAQGGSNEKLFFGSGTQLSVL.

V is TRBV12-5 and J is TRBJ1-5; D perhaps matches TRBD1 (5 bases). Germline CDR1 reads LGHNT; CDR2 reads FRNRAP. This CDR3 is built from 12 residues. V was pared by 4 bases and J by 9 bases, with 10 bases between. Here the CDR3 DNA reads TGTGCTAGTGGTTACTCGGGGGGGCCCCAGCATTTT. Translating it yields CASGYSGGPQHF. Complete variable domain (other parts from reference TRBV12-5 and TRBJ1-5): DARVTQTPRHKVTEMGQEVTMRCQPILGHNTVFWYRQTMMQGLELLAYFRNRAPLDDSGMPKDRFSAEMPDATLATLKIQPSEPRDSAVYFCASGYSGGPQHFGDGTRLSIL.

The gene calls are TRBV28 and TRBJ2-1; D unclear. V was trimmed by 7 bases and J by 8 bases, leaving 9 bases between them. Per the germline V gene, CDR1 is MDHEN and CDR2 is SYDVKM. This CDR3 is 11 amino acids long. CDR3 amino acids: CASTPGDEQFF. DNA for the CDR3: TGTGCCAGCACTCCTGGAGATGAGCAGTTCTTC. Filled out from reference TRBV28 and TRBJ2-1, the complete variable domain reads DVKVTQSSRYLVKRTGEKVFLECVQDMDHENMFWYRQDPGLGLRLIYFSYDVKMKEKGDIPEGYSVSREKKERFSLILESASTNQTSMYLCASTPGDEQFFGPGTRLTVL.

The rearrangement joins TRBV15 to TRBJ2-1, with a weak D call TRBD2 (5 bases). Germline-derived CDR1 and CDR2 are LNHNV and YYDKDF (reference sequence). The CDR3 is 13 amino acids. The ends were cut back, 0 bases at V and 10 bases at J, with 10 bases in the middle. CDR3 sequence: CATSRDPSGEQFF. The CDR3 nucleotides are TGTGCCACCAGCAGAGACCCATCGGGGGAGCAGTTCTTC. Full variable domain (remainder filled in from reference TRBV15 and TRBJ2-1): DAMVIQNPRYQVTQFGKPVTLSCSQTLNHNVMYWYQQKSSQAPKLLFHYYDKDFNNEADTPDNFQSRRPNTSFCFLDIRSPGLGDTAMYLCATSRDPSGEQFFGPGTRLTVL.

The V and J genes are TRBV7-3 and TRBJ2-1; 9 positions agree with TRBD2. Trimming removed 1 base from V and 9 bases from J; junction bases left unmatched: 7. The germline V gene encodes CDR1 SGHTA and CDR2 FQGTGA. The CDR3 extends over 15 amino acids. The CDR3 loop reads CASSLNPGTSLEQFF. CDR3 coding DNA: TGTGCCAGCAGCTTAAACCCGGGGACTAGCCTTGAGCAGTTCTTC.

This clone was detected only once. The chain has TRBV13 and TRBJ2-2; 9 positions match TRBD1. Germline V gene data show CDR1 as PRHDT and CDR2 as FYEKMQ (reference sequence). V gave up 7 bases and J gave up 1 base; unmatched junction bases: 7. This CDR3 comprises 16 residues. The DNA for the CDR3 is TGTGCCAGCAACCCTGACAGGGGGTGGAACACCGGGGAGCTGTTTTTT. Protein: CASNPDRGWNTGELFF.

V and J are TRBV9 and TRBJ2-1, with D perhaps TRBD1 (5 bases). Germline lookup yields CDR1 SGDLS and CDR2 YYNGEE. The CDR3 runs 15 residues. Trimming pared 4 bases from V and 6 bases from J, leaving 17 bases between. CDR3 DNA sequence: TGTGCCAGCAGCTCGGCCCGAAAGGGGATCAATGAGCAGTTCTTC. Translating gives CASSSARKGINEQFF.

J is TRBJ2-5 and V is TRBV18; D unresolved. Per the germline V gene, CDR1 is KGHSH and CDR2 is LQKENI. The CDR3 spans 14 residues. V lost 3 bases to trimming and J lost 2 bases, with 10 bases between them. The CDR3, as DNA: TGTGCCAGCTCACCCCCCCGCAGTCAAGAGACCCAGTACTTC. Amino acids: CASSPPRSQETQYF. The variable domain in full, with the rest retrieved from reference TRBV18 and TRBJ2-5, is NAGVMQNPRHLVRRRGQEARLRCSPMKGHSHVYWYRQLPEEGLKFMVYLQKENIIDESGMPKERFSAEFPKEGPSILRIQQVVRGDSAAYFCASSPPRSQETQYFGPGTRLLVL.

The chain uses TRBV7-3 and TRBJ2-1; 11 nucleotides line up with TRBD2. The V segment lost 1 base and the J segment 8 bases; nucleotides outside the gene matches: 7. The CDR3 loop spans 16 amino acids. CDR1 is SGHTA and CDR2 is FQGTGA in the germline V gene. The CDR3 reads CASSLRVAGGPDEQFF. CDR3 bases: TGTGCCAGCAGCTTAAGGGTAGCGGGAGGGCCGGATGAGCAGTTCTTC.

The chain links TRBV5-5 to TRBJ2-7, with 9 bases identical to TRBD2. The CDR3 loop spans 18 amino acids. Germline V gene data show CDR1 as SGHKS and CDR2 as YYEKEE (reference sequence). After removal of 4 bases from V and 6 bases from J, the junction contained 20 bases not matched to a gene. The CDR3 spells CASSRGPTTSGTIREQYF. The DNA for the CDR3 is TGTGCCAGCAGCCGTGGACCGACGACTAGCGGCACTATACGCGAGCAGTACTTC.

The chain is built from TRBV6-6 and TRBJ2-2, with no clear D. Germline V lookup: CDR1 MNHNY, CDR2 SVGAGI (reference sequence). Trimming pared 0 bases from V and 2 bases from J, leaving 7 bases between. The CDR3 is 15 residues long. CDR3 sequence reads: CASSYSQVNTGELFF. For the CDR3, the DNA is TGTGCCAGCAGTTACTCACAAGTAAACACCGGGGAGCTGTTTTTT.

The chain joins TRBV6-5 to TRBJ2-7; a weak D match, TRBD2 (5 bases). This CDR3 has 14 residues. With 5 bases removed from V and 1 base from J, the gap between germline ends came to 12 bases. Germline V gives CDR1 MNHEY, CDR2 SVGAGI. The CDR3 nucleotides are TGTGCCAGCAGTCTCGGACTGTTGTCCTACGAGCAGTACTTC. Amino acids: CASSLGLLSYEQYF.

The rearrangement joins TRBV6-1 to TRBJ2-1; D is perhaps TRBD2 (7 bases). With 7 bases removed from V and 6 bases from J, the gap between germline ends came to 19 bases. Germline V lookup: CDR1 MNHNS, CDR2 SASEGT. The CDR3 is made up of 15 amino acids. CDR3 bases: TGTGCCAGCATAGGTTTGGGGGGGGCGGGCAATGAGCAGTTCTTC. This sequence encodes CASIGLGGAGNEQFF.

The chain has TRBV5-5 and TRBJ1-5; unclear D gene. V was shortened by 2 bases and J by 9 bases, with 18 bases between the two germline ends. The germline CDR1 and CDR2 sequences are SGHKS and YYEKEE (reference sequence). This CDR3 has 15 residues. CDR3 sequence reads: CASSFSGSDFRPQHF. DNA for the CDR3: TGTGCCAGCAGCTTTAGCGGCTCGGACTTTCGGCCCCAGCATTTT.

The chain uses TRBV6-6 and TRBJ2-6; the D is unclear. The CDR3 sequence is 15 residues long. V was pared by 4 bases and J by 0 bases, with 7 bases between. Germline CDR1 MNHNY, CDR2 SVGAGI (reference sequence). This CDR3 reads CASSLTSSGANVLTF. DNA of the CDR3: TGTGCCAGCAGTTTAACGAGCTCTGGGGCCAACGTCCTGACTTTC.

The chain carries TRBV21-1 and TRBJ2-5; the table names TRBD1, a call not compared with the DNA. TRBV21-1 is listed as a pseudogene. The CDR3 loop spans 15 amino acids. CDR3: CASSKGVGSKETQYF. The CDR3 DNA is TGTGCCAGCAGCAAAGGTGTTGGCAGTAAAGAGACCCAGTACTTC.

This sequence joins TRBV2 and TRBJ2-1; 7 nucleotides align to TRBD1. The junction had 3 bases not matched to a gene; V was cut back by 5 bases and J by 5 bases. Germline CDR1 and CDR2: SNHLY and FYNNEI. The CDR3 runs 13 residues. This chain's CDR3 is CASSPDRDNEQFF. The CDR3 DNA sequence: TGTGCCAGCAGTCCCGACAGGGACAATGAGCAGTTCTTC.

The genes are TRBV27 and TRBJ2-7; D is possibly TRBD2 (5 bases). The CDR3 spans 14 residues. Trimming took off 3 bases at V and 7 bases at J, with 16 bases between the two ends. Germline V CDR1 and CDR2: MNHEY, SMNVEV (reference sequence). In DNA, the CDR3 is TGTGCCAGCAGTTTTACGGGATATGAACGGGAGCAGTACTTC. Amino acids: CASSFTGYEREQYF.

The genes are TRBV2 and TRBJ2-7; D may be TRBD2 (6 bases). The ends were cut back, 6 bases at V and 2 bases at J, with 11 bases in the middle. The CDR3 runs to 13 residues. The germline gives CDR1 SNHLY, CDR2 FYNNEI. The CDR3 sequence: CASSSSGTYEQYF. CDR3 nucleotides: TGTGCCAGCAGCAGTAGCGGAACCTACGAGCAGTACTTC.